This T cell receptor beta chain was recorded in a study of blood T cell repertoires in COVID-19. As for the study in general: Samples taken during acute and convalescent COVID-19 were collected in the United States, Italy and Spain. The cDNA or gDNA used as material had been derived from T cells, B-cell-depleted T cells, or PBMCs.

The authors' processing: Estimates of nucleated cell counts were drawn from the amplification of reference gene primers. The repertoire was sequenced with immunoSEQ multiplex PCR; TCRdb's copy has only in-frame clones and lacks some. V and J calls and clone size are copied from that table; D and trimming were computed from the DNA. The sample records fewer than 200,000 clones, 80% to 90% being singletons. With 4 bases clipped from V and 4 bases from J, the junction kept 15 bases outside the gene matches. The CDR3 extends over 18 amino acids. Germline assignment: CDR1 SGDLS and CDR2 YYNGEE. The source material was peripheral blood. The gene calls are TRBV9 and TRBJ2-2; TRBD1 agrees at 8 bases. The source of this sequence is a man between 18 and 35 years old who had recovered from COVID-19. This CDR3 reads CASSPGVGQGALTGELFF. The CDR3 DNA sequence: TGTGCCAGCAGCCCTGGGGTCGGACAGGGAGCCCTCACCGGGGAGCTGTTTTTT. Based on the CDR3 plus reference TRBV9 and TRBJ2-2, the full variable domain is DSGVTQTPKHLITATGQRVTLRCSPRSGDLSVYWYQQSLDQGLQFLIQYYNGEERAKGNILERFSAQQFPDLHSELNLSSLELGDSALYFCASSPGVGQGALTGELFFGEGSRLTVL.